This TCR beta chain was found in a study of T cells in localized non-small cell lung cancer. Study-wide results and limits: Compared with tumor, uninvolved adjacent lung displayed greater T cell clonality, ranking highest overall. Paired adjacent lung recovered a median roughly 50 of the top 100 tumor clones.

This clone was counted many times. Its antigen remains unknown. This table comes from immunoSEQ multiplex PCR, and its TCRdb copy is limited to in-frame clones, with some not included. The sample lists about 82,000 clones, roughly 80% occurring once. The CDR3 is 14 residues long. V trimming: 8 bases; J trimming: 7 bases; junction bases outside the gene matches: 9. Germline V lookup: CDR1 SGHDN, CDR2 FVKESK. Sample: PBMCs, taken before any cancer treatment. The sequence was obtained from a man aged 40-75 years with stage II squamous cell lung carcinoma. The chain recombines TRBV14 with TRBJ2-1, with 9 bases identical to TRBD1. CDR3 DNA: TGTGCCAGCGGCCGGGACAGGGTCAGGAATGAGCAGTTCTTC. It codes for CASGRDRVRNEQFF.